The present entry profiles one T cell receptor beta chain with its context. Its antigen remains unidentified. The length of the CDR3 is 15 residues. Per germline, CDR1 MGHRA and CDR2 YSYEKL. Between the trimmed V and J ends, which lost 0 bases and 4 bases, there was a span of 10 bases. TCRdb recomputed calls from the reads with MiXCR, one row per CDR3 protein. In the table there are under 500,000 distinct CDR3 sequences, about 42% of which are singletons. These data belong to a study of T cell repertoires in cytomegalovirus infection. The wider study: CMV epitopes, recently identified HLA-C-restricted and well-studied HLA-B-restricted, were used.

V is TRBV4-1 and J is TRBJ2-1, with D possibly matching TRBD1 (6 bases). The sequences come from cultured PBMCs, collected from culture after CMV antigen stimulation. The sequence came from a human donor in good health (CMV status not recorded). Some clones in this sample may be carry-over from other donors' samples. CDR3 region: CASSQEGAPYNEQFF. CDR3 nucleotides: TGCGCCAGCAGCCAAGAGGGGGCCCCTTACAATGAGCAGTTCTTC.